This entry is about one T cell receptor (beta chain). These data originate in a study of shared T cell receptors in the human thymus. The method was immunoSEQ multiplex PCR; TCRdb's version includes in-frame clones alone and lacks a portion of them. The repertoire includes about 380,000 clones, 95% of them detected once, and roughly 0.02% sits in the top ten. Sequencing was performed on thymocytes. This clonotype originated in a human donor.

Here the CDR3 DNA reads TGTGCCAGCAGCTTAGGGACAGGGCCGAACACTGAAGCTTTCTTT. Its protein is CASSLGTGPNTEAFF. The rearrangement joins TRBV7-6 to TRBJ1-1; 8 bases align to TRBD1. CDR1 SGHVS and CDR2 FNYEAQ come from the germline V gene. The CDR3 is 15 residues long. V was pared by 1 base and J by 1 base, with 2 bases of the junction left unmatched.